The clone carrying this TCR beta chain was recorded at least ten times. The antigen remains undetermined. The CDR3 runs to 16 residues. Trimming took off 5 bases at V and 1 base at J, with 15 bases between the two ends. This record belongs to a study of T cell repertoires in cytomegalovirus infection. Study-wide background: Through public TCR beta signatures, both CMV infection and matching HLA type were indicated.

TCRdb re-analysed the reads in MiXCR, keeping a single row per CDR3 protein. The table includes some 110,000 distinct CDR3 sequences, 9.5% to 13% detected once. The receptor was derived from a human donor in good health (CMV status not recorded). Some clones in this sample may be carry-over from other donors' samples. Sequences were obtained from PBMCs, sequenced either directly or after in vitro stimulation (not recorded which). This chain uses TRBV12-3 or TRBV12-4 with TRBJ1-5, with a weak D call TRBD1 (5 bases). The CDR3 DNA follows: TGTGCCAGCAGTGATGGGGCAGAAGTGAGCAATCAGCCCCAGCATTTT. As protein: CASSDGAEVSNQPQHF.